The clone carrying this T cell receptor (beta chain) has only a few counts. This CDR3 has 16 amino acids. Trimming removed 2 bases from V and 1 base from J; junction bases left unmatched: 7. The V gene's germline CDR1 is MGHDK and CDR2 SYGVNS. TCRdb passed the 5' RACE reads through MiXCR, listing each CDR3 protein once. In the table there are around 5,600 distinct CDR3 sequences, roughly 34% of which are singletons. Source material: memory CD4+ T cells sorted from blood. The subset is: memory CD4+ T cells, CD4+CD45RO+CD25-. The clonotype comes from a female donor with breast cancer. The chain links TRBV25-1 to TRBJ2-5; 7 bases match TRBD1. The CDR3 region is CASSETGAGRQETQYF. In DNA form, the CDR3 reads TGTGCCAGCAGTGAAACAGGGGCCGGCCGCCAAGAGACCCAGTACTTC.